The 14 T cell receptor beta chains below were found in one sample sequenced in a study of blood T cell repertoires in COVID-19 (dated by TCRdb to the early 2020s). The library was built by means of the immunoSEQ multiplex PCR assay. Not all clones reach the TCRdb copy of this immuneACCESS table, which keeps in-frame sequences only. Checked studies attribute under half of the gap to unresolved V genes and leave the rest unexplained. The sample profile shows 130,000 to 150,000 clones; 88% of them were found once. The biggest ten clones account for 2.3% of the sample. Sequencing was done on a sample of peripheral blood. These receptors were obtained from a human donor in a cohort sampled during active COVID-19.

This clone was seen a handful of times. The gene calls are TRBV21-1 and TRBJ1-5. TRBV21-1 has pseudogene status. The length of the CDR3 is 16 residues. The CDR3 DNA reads TGTGCCAGCAGCAAAGAGGAGGGGAAGGGGGGGCAGCCCCAGCATTTT. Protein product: CASSKEEGKGGQPQHF.

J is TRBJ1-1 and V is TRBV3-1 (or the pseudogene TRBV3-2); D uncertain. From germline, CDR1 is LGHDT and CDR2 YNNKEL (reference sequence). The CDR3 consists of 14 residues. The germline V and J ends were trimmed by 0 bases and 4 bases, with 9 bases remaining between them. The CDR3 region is CASSQERWATEAFF. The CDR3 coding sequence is TGTGCCAGCAGCCAAGAAAGGTGGGCCACTGAAGCTTTCTTT.

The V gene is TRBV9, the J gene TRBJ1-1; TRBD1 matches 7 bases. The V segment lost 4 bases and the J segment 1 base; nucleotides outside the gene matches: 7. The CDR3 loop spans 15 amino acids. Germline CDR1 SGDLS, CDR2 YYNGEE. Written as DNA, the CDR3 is TGTGCCAGCAGCCCGCAGGGGGGTTGGAACACTGAAGCTTTCTTT. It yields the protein CASSPQGGWNTEAFF.

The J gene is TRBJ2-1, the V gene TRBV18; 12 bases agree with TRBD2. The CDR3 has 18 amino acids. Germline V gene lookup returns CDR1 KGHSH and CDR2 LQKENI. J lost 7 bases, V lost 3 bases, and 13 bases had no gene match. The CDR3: CASSPQLAGGTIYNEQFF. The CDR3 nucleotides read TGTGCCAGCTCACCTCAACTAGCGGGGGGAACTATCTATAATGAGCAGTTCTTC.

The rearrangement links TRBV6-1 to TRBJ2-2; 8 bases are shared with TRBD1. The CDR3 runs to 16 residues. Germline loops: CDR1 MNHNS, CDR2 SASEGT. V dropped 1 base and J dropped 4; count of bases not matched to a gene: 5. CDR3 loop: CASSEGQGASTGELFF. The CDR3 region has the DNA TGTGCCAGCAGTGAAGGTCAGGGGGCGTCCACCGGGGAGCTGTTTTTT.

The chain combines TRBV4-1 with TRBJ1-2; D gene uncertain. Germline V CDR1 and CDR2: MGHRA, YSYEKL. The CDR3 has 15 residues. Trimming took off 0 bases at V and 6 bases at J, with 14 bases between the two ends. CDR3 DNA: TGCGCCAGCAGCCAAGAATGGGAGGAAGGGAATGGCTACACCTTC. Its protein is CASSQEWEEGNGYTF.

Here the CDR3 reads CASSFRRGGYTF. DNA of the CDR3: TGTGCCAGCAGTTTCCGGAGGGGTGGCTACACCTTC. The chain employs TRBV6-5 and TRBJ1-2; TRBD1 is a possible D gene (5 bases). The length of the CDR3 is 12 residues. The V end lost 4 bases, the J end lost 7 bases, and 10 bases lay between the germline ends. In germline, CDR1 is MNHEY, CDR2 SVGAGI.

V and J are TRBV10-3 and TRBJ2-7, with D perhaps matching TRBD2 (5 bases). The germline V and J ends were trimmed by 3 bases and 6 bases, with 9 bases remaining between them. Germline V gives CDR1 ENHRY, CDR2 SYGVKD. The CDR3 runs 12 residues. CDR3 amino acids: CAISDTGSEQYF. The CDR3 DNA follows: TGTGCCATCAGTGATACGGGAAGCGAGCAGTACTTC.

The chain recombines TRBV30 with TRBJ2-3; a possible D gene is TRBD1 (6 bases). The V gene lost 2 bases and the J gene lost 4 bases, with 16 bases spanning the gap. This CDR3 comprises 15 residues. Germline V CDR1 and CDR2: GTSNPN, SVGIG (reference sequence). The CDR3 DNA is TGTGCCTGGAGTAAAAACAGGGTCCAGGCAGATACGCAGTATTTT. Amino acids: CAWSKNRVQADTQYF.

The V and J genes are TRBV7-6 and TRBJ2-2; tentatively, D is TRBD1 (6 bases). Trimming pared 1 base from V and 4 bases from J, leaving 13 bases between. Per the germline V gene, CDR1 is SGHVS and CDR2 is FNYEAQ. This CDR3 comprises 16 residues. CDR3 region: CASSLGGHLGTGELFF. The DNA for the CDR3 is TGTGCCAGCAGCTTAGGGGGACATCTGGGCACCGGGGAGCTGTTTTTT.

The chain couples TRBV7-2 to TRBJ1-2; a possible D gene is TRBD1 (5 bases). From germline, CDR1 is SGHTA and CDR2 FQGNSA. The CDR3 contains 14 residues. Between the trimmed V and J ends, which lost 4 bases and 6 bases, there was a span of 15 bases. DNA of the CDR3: TGTGCCAGCAGCTCGGGGGTCTACGGGGATGGCTACACCTTC. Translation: CASSSGVYGDGYTF. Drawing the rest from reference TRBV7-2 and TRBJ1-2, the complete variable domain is GAGVSQSPSNKVTEKGKDVELRCDPISGHTALYWYRQSLGQGLEFLIYFQGNSAPDKSGLPSDRFSAERTGGSVSTLTIQRTQQEDSAVYLCASSSGVYGDGYTFGSGTRLTVV.

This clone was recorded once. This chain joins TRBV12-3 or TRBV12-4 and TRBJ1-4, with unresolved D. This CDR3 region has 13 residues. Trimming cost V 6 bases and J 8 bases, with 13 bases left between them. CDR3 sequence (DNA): TGTGCCAGCAGCCAGGTGGCGTGGGAAAAACTGTTTTTT. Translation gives CASSQVAWEKLFF.

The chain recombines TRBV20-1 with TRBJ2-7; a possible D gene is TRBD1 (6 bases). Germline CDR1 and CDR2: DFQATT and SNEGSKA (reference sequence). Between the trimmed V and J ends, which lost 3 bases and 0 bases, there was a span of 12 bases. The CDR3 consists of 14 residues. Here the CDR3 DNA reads TGCAGTGCTAGTGGGGGCTCCGCCTCCTACGAGCAGTACTTC. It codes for CSASGGSASYEQYF.

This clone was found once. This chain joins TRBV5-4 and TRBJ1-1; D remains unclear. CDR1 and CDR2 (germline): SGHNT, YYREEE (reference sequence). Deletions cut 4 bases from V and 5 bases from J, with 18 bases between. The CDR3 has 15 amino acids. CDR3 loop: CASSRRAERNTEAFF. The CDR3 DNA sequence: TGTGCCAGCAGCCGACGAGCGGAGAGAAATACTGAAGCTTTCTTT.